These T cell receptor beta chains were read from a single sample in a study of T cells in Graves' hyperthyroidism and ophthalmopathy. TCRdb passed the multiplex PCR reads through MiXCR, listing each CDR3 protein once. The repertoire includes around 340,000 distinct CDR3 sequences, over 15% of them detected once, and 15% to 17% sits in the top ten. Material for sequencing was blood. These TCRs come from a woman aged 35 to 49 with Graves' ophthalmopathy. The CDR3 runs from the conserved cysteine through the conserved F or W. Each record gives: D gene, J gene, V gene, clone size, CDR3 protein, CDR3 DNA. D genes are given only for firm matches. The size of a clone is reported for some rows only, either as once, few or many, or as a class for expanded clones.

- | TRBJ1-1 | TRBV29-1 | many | CSVAEGDTEAFF | TGCAGCGTTGCGGAGGGGGACACTGAAGCTTTCTTT
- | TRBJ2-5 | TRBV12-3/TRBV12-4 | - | CASSFYSQETQYF | TGTGCCAGCAGTTTTTACAGCCAAGAGACCCAGTACTTC
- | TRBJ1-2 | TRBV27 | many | CASSLSPREGYGYTF | TGTGCCAGCAGTTTATCGCCCAGGGAGGGGTATGGCTACACCTTC
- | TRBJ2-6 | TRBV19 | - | CASSRWGAGANVLTF | TGTGCCAGTAGTCGGTGGGGGGCTGGGGCCAACGTCCTGACTTTC
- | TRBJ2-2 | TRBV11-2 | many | CASSLDLNQGGELFF | TGTGCCAGCAGCTTAGATTTGAATCAGGGCGGGGAGCTGTTTTTT
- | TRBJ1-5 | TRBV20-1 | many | CSARDLGRRDQPQHF | TGCAGTGCTAGAGATCTGGGCAGAAGGGATCAGCCCCAGCATTTT
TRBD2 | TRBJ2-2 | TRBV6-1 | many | CASSAEVWEGGAGELFF | TGTGCCAGCAGTGCGGAGGTGTGGGAGGGAGGGGCCGGGGAGCTGTTTTTT
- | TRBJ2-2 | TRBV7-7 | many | CASSPGTDTGELFF | TGTGCTAGCAGCCCAGGGACGGACACCGGGGAGCTGTTTTTT
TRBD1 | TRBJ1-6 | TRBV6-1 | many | CASTPDGTVFSPLHF | TGTGCCAGCACCCCTGACGGGACAGTGTTTTCACCCCTCCACTTT
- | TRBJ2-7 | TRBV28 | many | CASSFGVQYEQYF | TGTGCCAGCAGTTTTGGCGTGCAGTACGAGCAGTACTTC
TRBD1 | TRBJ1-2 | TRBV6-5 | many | CASSRLTGTYGYTF | TGTGCCAGCAGTAGGCTGACAGGGACCTATGGCTACACCTTC